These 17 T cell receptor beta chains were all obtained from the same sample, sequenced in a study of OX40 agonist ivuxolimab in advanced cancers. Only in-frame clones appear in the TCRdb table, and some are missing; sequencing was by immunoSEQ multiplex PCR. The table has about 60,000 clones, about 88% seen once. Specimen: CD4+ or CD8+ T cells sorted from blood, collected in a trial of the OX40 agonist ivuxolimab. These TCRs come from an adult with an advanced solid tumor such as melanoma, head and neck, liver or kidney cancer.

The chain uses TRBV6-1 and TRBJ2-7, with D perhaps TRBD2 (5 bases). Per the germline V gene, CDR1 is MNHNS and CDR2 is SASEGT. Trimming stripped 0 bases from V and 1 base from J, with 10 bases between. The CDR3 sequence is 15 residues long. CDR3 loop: CASSEAPGNSYEQYV. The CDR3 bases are TGTGCCAGCAGTGAAGCGCCGGGAAATTCCTACGAGCAGTACGTC.

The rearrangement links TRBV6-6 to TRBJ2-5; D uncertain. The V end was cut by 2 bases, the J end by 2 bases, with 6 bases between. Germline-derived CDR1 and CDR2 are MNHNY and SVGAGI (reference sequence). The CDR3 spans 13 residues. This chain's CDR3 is CASSYHYQETQYF. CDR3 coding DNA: TGTGCCAGCAGTTACCACTATCAAGAGACCCAGTACTTC.

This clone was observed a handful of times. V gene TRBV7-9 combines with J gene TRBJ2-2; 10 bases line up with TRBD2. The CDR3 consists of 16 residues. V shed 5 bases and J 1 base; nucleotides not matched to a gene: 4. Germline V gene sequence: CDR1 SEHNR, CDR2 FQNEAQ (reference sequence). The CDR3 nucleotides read TGTGCCAGCAGCGTGGGACTAGCGCAGAACACCGGGGAGCTGTTTTTT. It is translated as CASSVGLAQNTGELFF.

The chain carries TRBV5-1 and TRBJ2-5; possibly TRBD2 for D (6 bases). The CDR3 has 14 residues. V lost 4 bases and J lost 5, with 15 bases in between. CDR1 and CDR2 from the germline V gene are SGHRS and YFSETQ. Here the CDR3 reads CASSPGGVRETQYF. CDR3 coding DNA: TGCGCCAGCAGCCCTGGAGGGGTTAGGGAGACCCAGTACTTC.

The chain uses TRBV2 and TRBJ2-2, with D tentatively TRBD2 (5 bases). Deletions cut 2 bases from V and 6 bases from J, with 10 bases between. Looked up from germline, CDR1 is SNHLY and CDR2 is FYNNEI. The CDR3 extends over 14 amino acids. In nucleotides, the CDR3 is TGTGCCAGCAGTGAACGGAGGTCTGCCGGGGAGCTGTTTTTT. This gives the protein CASSERRSAGELFF. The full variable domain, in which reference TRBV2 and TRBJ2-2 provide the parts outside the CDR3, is EPEVTQTPSHQVTQMGQEVILRCVPISNHLYFYWYRQILGQKVEFLVSFYNNEISEKSEIFDDQFSVERPDGSNFTLKIRSTKLEDSAMYFCASSERRSAGELFFGEGSRLTVL.

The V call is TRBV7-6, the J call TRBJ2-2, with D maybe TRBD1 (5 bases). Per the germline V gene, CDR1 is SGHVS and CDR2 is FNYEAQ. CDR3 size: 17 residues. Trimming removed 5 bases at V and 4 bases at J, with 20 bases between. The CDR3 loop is CASSPVARGEITGELFF. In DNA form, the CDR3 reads TGTGCCAGCAGCCCAGTGGCTAGGGGCGAGATCACCGGGGAGCTGTTTTTT.

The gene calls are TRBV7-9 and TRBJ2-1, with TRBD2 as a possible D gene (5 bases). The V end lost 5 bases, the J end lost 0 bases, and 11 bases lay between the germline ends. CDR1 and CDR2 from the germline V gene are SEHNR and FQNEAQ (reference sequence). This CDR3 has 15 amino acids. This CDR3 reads CASSLSEHSYNEQFF. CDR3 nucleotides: TGTGCCAGCAGCCTTAGCGAGCACTCCTACAATGAGCAGTTCTTC.

Written as DNA, the CDR3 is TGCGCCAGCAGCCCAAGACTCGGGGAGCTGTTTTTT. Amino acids: CASSPRLGELFF. The chain carries TRBV5-1 and TRBJ2-2; D not resolved. From germline, CDR1 is SGHRS and CDR2 YFSETQ. The CDR3 totals 12 residues. With 4 bases removed from V and 7 bases from J, the gap between germline ends came to 8 bases.

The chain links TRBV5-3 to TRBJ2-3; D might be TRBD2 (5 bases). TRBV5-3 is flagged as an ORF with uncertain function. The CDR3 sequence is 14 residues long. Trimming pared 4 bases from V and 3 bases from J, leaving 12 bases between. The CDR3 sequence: CARSPHGETDTQYF. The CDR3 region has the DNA TGTGCCAGAAGCCCTCACGGGGAAACAGATACGCAGTATTTT.

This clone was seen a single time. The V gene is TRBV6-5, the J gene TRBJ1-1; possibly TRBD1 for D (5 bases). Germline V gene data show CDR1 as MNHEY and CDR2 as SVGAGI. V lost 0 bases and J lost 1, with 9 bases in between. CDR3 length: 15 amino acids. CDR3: CASSYSRQGNTEAFF. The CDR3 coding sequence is TGTGCCAGCAGTTACTCGAGGCAGGGGAACACTGAAGCTTTCTTT.

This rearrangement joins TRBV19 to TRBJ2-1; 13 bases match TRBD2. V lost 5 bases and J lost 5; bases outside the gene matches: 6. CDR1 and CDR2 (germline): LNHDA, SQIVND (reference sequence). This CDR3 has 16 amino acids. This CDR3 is CASSVTGTSGDNEQFF. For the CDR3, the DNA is TGTGCCAGTAGTGTTACCGGGACTAGCGGGGACAATGAGCAGTTCTTC. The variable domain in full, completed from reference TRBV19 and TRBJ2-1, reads DGGITQSPKYLFRKEGQNVTLSCEQNLNHDAMYWYRQDPGQGLRLIYYSQIVNDFQKGDIAEGYSVSREKKESFPLTVTSAQKNPTAFYLCASSVTGTSGDNEQFFGPGTRLTVL.

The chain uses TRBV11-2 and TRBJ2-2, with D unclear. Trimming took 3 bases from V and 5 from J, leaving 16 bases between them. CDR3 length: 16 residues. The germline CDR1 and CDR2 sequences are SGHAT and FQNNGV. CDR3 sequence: CASSFVFHAQTGELFF. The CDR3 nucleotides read TGTGCCAGCAGCTTTGTATTCCATGCCCAGACCGGGGAGCTGTTTTTT. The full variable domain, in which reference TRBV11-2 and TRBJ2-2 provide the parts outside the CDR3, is EAGVAQSPRYKIIEKRQSVAFWCNPISGHATLYWYQQILGQGPKLLIQFQNNGVVDDSQLPKDRFSAERLKGVDSTLKIQPAKLEDSAVYLCASSFVFHAQTGELFFGEGSRLTVL.

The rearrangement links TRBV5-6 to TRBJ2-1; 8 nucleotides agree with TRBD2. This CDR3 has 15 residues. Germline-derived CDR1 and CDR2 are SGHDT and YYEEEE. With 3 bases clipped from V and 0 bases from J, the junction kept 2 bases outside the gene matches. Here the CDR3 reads CASSSGTSSYNEQFF. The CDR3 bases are TGTGCCAGCAGCTCTGGGACTAGCTCCTACAATGAGCAGTTCTTC.

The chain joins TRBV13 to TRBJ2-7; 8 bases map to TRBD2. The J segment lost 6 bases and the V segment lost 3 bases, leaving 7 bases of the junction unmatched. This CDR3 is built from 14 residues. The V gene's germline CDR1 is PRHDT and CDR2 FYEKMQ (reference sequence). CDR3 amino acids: CASSLTGGVGEQYF. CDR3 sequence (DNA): TGTGCCAGCAGCTTGACCGGGGGGGTAGGCGAGCAGTACTTC.

DNA of the CDR3: TGTGCCAGCAGCTTGTCGTTAATCAATCAGCCCCAGCATTTT. It specifies CASSLSLINQPQHF. This sequence joins TRBV5-4 and TRBJ1-5; D not certain. The CDR3 is made up of 14 amino acids. Trimming took off 1 base at V and 3 bases at J, with 8 bases between the two ends. Germline V gene sequence: CDR1 SGHNT, CDR2 YYREEE (reference sequence).

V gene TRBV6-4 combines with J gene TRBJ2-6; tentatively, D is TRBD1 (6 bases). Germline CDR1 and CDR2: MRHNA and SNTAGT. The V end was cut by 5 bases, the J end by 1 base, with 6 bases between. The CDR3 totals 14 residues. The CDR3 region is CASSTGSGANVLTF. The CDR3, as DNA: TGTGCCAGCAGTACAGGGTCTGGGGCCAACGTCCTGACTTTC.

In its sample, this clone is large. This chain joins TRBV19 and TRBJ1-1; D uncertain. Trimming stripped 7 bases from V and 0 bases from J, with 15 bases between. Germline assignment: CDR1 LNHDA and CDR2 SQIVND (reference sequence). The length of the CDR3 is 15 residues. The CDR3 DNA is TGTGCCAGTATCGGGAAGGGTATGATGAACACTGAAGCTTTCTTT. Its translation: CASIGKGMMNTEAFF.